This T cell receptor beta chain emerged from a study of T-cell reconstitution after alpha-beta-depleted transplantation in children. The library targeted TCRbeta and was prepared with unique molecular identifiers. Using its own MiXCR run on the PCR reads, TCRdb lists one record per CDR3 protein. The sample records hundreds of thousands of distinct CDR3 sequences, about an eighth being singletons. Looked up from germline, CDR1 is SEHNR and CDR2 is FQNEAQ (reference sequence). The CDR3 spans 13 residues. The ends were cut back, 7 bases at V and 2 bases at J, with 9 bases in the middle. The TCR sequence derives from a human donor who donated a stem cell graft to a child with Fanconi anemia. Source: PBMCs, taken from the stem cell graft. This chain uses TRBV7-9 with TRBJ2-1; no clear D gene. The CDR3 reads CASIPTTYNEQFF. The CDR3 DNA follows: TGTGCCAGCATCCCGACAACCTACAATGAGCAGTTCTTC.